Presented here are 26 T cell receptor beta chains from one specimen sequenced in a study of cytomegalovirus exposure and HLA in healthy donors. The PCR had 60 Vbeta and 13 Jbeta primers. Clones were read by immunoSEQ multiplex PCR, and TCRdb kept only the in-frame ones, dropping some. Here the sample spans about 140,000 clones, 55% to 80% being singletons. The specimen sequenced was PBMCs. The source is a woman aged 40 to 50 in good health and CMV-seronegative.

The gene calls are TRBV25-1 and TRBJ2-5, with TRBD1 matching over 8 bases. This CDR3 has 14 amino acids. Germline V gene data show CDR1 as MGHDK and CDR2 as SYGVNS. Trimming at V came to 7 bases and at J to 4 bases, leaving 8 bases not matched to a gene. The CDR3: CASTPRDRTETQYF. The CDR3 bases are TGTGCCAGCACCCCCCGGGACAGGACAGAGACCCAGTACTTC.

The chain combines TRBV5-4 with TRBJ1-2, with D tentatively TRBD1 (6 bases). Germline V lookup: CDR1 SGHNT, CDR2 YYREEE (reference sequence). This CDR3 comprises 16 residues. V was clipped by 3 bases and J by 6 bases, with 21 bases between them. CDR3 sequence (DNA): TGTGCCAGCAGCTCCCCTGCCCGAGGACAGTTGGATGGCTACACCTTC. Amino acids: CASSSPARGQLDGYTF. Full variable domain (missing parts from reference TRBV5-4 and TRBJ1-2): ETGVTQSPTHLIKTRGQQVTLRCSSQSGHNTVSWYQQALGQGPQFIFQYYREEENGRGNFPPRFSGLQFPNYSSELNVNALELDDSALYLCASSSPARGQLDGYTFGSGTRLTVV.

The CDR3 protein is CASSLGGDRGNEQFF. The DNA of the CDR3 is TGTGCCAGCAGCTTAGGGGGGGACAGGGGGAATGAGCAGTTCTTC. The V and J genes are TRBV7-9 and TRBJ2-1; 11 bases match TRBD1. The CDR3 covers 15 residues. The junction had 3 bases not matched to a gene; V was cut back by 1 base and J by 7 bases. In germline, CDR1 is SEHNR, CDR2 FQNEAQ (reference sequence).

V usage is TRBV9 and J usage is TRBJ2-1, with a tentative D call TRBD2 (5 bases). Germline CDR1 SGDLS, CDR2 YYNGEE. The ends were cut back, 1 base at V and 10 bases at J, with 9 bases in the middle. The CDR3 totals 12 residues. The CDR3 bases are TGTGCCAGCAGCGTATGGGGAGCCGAGCAGTTCTTC. Protein sequence: CASSVWGAEQFF. Drawing the rest from reference TRBV9 and TRBJ2-1, the complete variable domain is DSGVTQTPKHLITATGQRVTLRCSPRSGDLSVYWYQQSLDQGLQFLIQYYNGEERAKGNILERFSAQQFPDLHSELNLSSLELGDSALYFCASSVWGAEQFFGPGTRLTVL.

CDR3 region: CASSPGTSSLYEQYF. DNA for the CDR3: TGCGCCAGCAGCCCCGGGACTAGCAGTCTCTACGAGCAGTACTTC. The chain combines TRBV5-1 with TRBJ2-7; 9 bases match TRBD2. This CDR3 is 15 amino acids long. In germline, CDR1 is SGHRS, CDR2 YFSETQ. The trim removed 4 bases at V and 3 bases at J, leaving 8 bases unmatched. The whole variable domain, remainder taken from reference TRBV5-1 and TRBJ2-7, is KAGVTQTPRYLIKTRGQQVTLSCSPISGHRSVSWYQQTPGQGLQFLFEYFSETQRNKGNFPGRFSGRQFSNSRSEMNVSTLELGDSALYLCASSPGTSSLYEQYFGPGTRLTVT.

The chain couples TRBV9 to TRBJ1-2, with 9 bases matching TRBD1. This CDR3 is built from 14 residues. Germline lookup yields CDR1 SGDLS and CDR2 YYNGEE. V shed 4 bases, J shed 7 bases, and the junction held 8 bases outside the gene matches. The CDR3 nucleotides read TGTGCCAGCAGCTCCGGGACAGGGAATCCTGGCTACACCTTC. Translating gives CASSSGTGNPGYTF.

This clone was observed a handful of times. The gene calls are TRBV5-1 and TRBJ1-6; 8 nucleotides match TRBD1. CDR1 is SGHRS, CDR2 YFSETQ, per germline. This CDR3 has 17 residues. V lost 0 bases and J lost 3; bases outside the gene matches: 5. CDR3 residues: CASSLEVGTGYNSPLHF. The CDR3, as DNA: TGCGCCAGCAGCTTGGAAGTCGGGACAGGCTATAATTCACCCCTCCACTTT.

The chain combines TRBV6-5 with TRBJ2-3; D perhaps matches TRBD1 (6 bases). The CDR3 is 13 residues long. Trimming cost V 6 bases and J 1 base, with 8 bases left between them. In germline, CDR1 is MNHEY, CDR2 SVGAGI. The CDR3 region has the DNA TGTGCCAGCAGGGGACAAGGCACAGATACGCAGTATTTT. This codes for CASRGQGTDTQYF.

The chain recombines TRBV10-3 with TRBJ1-1; 8 nucleotides align to TRBD1. There are 16 residues in the CDR3. With 4 bases clipped from V and 5 bases from J, the junction kept 12 bases outside the gene matches. Germline assignment: CDR1 ENHRY and CDR2 SYGVKD. This CDR3 reads CAISVGQGKGGTEAFF. The CDR3 nucleotides read TGTGCCATCAGTGTCGGACAGGGTAAAGGTGGTACTGAAGCTTTCTTT.

The rearrangement links TRBV19 to TRBJ2-3; weak D call: TRBD1 (6 bases). In germline, CDR1 is LNHDA, CDR2 SQIVND (reference sequence). This CDR3 region has 16 residues. V lost 6 bases and J 0 bases, leaving 16 bases between the germline ends. The CDR3 DNA follows: TGTGCCAGTAGCGACCAGGGGCGAGTCAGCACAGATACGCAGTATTTT. As protein: CASSDQGRVSTDTQYF. Full variable domain (missing parts from reference TRBV19 and TRBJ2-3): DGGITQSPKYLFRKEGQNVTLSCEQNLNHDAMYWYRQDPGQGLRLIYYSQIVNDFQKGDIAEGYSVSREKKESFPLTVTSAQKNPTAFYLCASSDQGRVSTDTQYFGPGTRLTVL.

This clone came up once. This chain joins TRBV29-1 and TRBJ2-5, with 7 bases identical to TRBD2. V was clipped by 4 bases and J by 5 bases; unmatched bases: 10. This CDR3 spans 14 amino acids. Germline CDR1 reads SQVTM; CDR2 reads ANQGSEA. The CDR3 region has the DNA TGCAGCGTTGTTCAGGGAGGGCGGCGGGAGACCCAGTACTTC. Its translation is CSVVQGGRRETQYF.

This rearrangement joins TRBV28 to TRBJ1-1; 9 nucleotides match TRBD1. This CDR3 contains 15 residues. Trimming cost V 6 bases and J 4 bases; bases outside gene matches: 9. The germline gives CDR1 MDHEN, CDR2 SYDVKM. DNA of the CDR3: TGTGCCAGCAGAACCCCGGGACAGGGCAGCACTGAAGCTTTCTTT. This gives the protein CASRTPGQGSTEAFF.

This clone was counted a few times. The genes are TRBV2 and TRBJ2-1, with D possibly TRBD2 on 6 matching bases. The CDR3 consists of 15 residues. Germline V gives CDR1 SNHLY, CDR2 FYNNEI. V was trimmed by 2 bases and J by 8 bases, leaving 16 bases between them. This CDR3 is CASSERGGSIDEQFF. The DNA of the CDR3 is TGTGCCAGCAGTGAACGTGGGGGGTCTATCGATGAGCAGTTCTTC.

This clone occurred once. CDR3 region: CASSLETYRVDGYTF. The CDR3 DNA sequence: TGTGCCAGCAGCTTGGAGACATACAGGGTCGATGGCTACACCTTC. V gene TRBV7-8 combines with J gene TRBJ1-2, with D possibly being TRBD1 (6 bases). V dropped 3 bases and J dropped 6 bases, with 17 bases sitting between them. The CDR3 totals 15 residues. The germline CDR1 and CDR2 sequences are SGHVS and FQNEAQ. Based on the CDR3 plus reference TRBV7-8 and TRBJ1-2, the full variable domain is GAGVSQSPRYKVAKRGQDVALRCDPISGHVSLFWYQQALGQGPEFLTYFQNEAQLDKSGLPSDRFFAERPEGSVSTLKIQRTQQEDSAVYLCASSLETYRVDGYTFGSGTRLTVV.

The gene calls are TRBV9 and TRBJ1-4; D uncertain. From germline, CDR1 is SGDLS and CDR2 YYNGEE. V lost 2 bases and J 10 bases, leaving 12 bases between the germline ends. The CDR3 contains 13 residues. CDR3 bases: TGTGCCAGCAGCGTTAGTTCCGCGGGAAAACTGTTTTTT. Its translation is CASSVSSAGKLFF.

This clone was counted a few times. The chain links TRBV6-5 to TRBJ2-7; 7 bases line up with TRBD1. This CDR3 spans 13 amino acids. V trimming: 6 bases; J trimming: 6 bases; junction bases outside the gene matches: 8. CDR1 MNHEY and CDR2 SVGAGI come from the germline V gene. The CDR3 spells CASRKGTAAEQYF. The CDR3 DNA reads TGTGCCAGCAGAAAAGGGACAGCGGCCGAGCAGTACTTC.

The chain combines TRBV11-2 with TRBJ1-3; D not resolved. V lost 3 bases to trimming and J lost 7 bases, with 10 bases between them. The CDR3 sequence is 13 residues long. CDR1 SGHAT and CDR2 FQNNGV come from the germline V gene. CDR3 DNA sequence: TGTGCCAGCAGCTTCGAAGGGAGCAACACCATATATTTT. Amino acid sequence: CASSFEGSNTIYF.

The chain employs TRBV5-1 and TRBJ1-1, with D maybe TRBD1 (6 bases). Germline CDR1 is SGHRS and CDR2 is YFSETQ. Trimming took 0 bases from V and 4 from J, leaving 10 bases between them. This CDR3 is built from 14 residues. As DNA, the CDR3 is TGCGCCAGCAGCTTGGTGGGGGCTGGCACTGAAGCTTTCTTT. Residues: CASSLVGAGTEAFF.

The genes are TRBV6-6 and TRBJ2-5, with D maybe TRBD2 (6 bases). Between the trimmed V and J ends, which lost 7 bases and 5 bases, there was a span of 11 bases. Germline-derived CDR1 and CDR2 are MNHNY and SVGAGI (reference sequence). CDR3 length: 12 residues. The DNA of the CDR3 is TGTGCCAGCAACGCAGGGAGGGAGACCCAGTACTTC. Encoded protein: CASNAGRETQYF.

This rearrangement joins TRBV6-1 to TRBJ2-6; TRBD1 aligns across 8 bases. V trimming: 2 bases; J trimming: 1 base; junction bases outside the gene matches: 4. In germline, CDR1 is MNHNS, CDR2 SASEGT. This CDR3 contains 17 residues. For the CDR3, the DNA is TGTGCCAGCAGTGAATGGACAGGGAGGTCTGGGGCCAACGTCCTGACTTTC. Translation gives CASSEWTGRSGANVLTF.

This clone was recorded at least ten times. The chain recombines TRBV2 with TRBJ2-7, with unresolved D. CDR1 and CDR2 from the germline V gene are SNHLY and FYNNEI. The V and J ends lost 7 bases and 0 bases respectively, with 10 bases between them. CDR3 length equals 13 residues. CDR3 in amino acids: CASTISDSYEQYV. CDR3 nucleotides: TGTGCCAGCACCATATCGGACTCCTACGAGCAGTACGTC.

The V call is TRBV4-3, the J call TRBJ1-5; D unclear. Trimming took 0 bases from V and 10 from J, leaving 13 bases between them. CDR1 and CDR2 from the germline V gene are LGHNA and YSLEER. The length of the CDR3 is 14 residues. CDR3 DNA: TGCGCCAGCAGCCAAGACCACAGCTCAGGCCCCCAGCATTTT. This codes for CASSQDHSSGPQHF.

J is TRBJ1-1 and V is TRBV29-1, with 7 bases fitting TRBD1. Germline V gene sequence: CDR1 SQVTM, CDR2 ANQGSEA. The CDR3 consists of 12 residues. Trimming removed 8 bases from V and 4 bases from J; junction bases left unmatched: 7. CDR3 sequence reads: CSSQTGPTEAFF. CDR3 bases: TGCAGCTCCCAGACAGGGCCCACTGAAGCTTTCTTT.

This chain uses TRBV12-5 with TRBJ2-1; unclear D gene. V lost 1 base and J 8 bases, leaving 6 bases between the germline ends. Germline V gene lookup returns CDR1 LGHNT and CDR2 FRNRAP. The CDR3 extends over 12 amino acids. The DNA of the CDR3 is TGTGCTAGTGGTTTGGGGCTCTATGAGCAGTTCTTC. Translation gives CASGLGLYEQFF.

A few counts support this clone. The CDR3 is CASSSYEADTQYF. DNA of the CDR3: TGTGCCAGCAGCTCCTACGAGGCAGATACGCAGTATTTT. The chain carries TRBV5-6 and TRBJ2-3; no reliable D call. The CDR3 is made up of 13 amino acids. The V end lost 3 bases, the J end lost 4 bases, and 9 bases lay between the germline ends. In germline, CDR1 is SGHDT, CDR2 YYEEEE.

The V call is TRBV4-1, the J call TRBJ1-6; a weak D match, TRBD1 (5 bases). Germline CDR1 and CDR2: MGHRA and YSYEKL. This CDR3 region has 15 residues. Trimming took off 10 bases at V and 8 bases at J, with 21 bases between the two ends. The CDR3, as DNA: TGCGCCACCCGCCTGGATCAGGGAGGATATTCACCCCTCCACTTT. Encoded protein: CATRLDQGGYSPLHF.